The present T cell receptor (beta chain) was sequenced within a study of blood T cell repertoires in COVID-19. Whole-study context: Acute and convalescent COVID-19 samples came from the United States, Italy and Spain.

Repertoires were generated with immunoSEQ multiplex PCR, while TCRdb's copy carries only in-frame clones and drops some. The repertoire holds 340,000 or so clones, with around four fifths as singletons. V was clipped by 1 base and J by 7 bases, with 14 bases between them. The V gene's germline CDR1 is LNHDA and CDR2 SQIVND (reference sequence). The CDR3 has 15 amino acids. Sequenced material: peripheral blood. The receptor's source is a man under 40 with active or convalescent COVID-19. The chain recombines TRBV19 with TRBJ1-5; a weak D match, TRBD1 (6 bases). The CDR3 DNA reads TGTGCCAGTAGTATAGGTACAGGGTTCGGACAGCCCCAGCATTTT. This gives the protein CASSIGTGFGQPQHF. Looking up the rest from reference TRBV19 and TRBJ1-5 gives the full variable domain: DGGITQSPKYLFRKEGQNVTLSCEQNLNHDAMYWYRQDPGQGLRLIYYSQIVNDFQKGDIAEGYSVSREKKESFPLTVTSAQKNPTAFYLCASSIGTGFGQPQHFGDGTRLSIL.